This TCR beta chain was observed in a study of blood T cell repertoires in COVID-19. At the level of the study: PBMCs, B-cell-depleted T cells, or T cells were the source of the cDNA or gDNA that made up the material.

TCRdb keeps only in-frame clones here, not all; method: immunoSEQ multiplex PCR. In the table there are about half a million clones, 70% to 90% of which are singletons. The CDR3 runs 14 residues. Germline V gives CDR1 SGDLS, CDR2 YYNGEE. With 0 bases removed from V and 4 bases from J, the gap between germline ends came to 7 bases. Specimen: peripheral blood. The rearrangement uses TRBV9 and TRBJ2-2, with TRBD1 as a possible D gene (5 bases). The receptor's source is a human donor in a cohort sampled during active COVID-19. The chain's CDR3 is CASSVVDTTGELFF. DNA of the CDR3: TGTGCCAGCAGCGTAGTGGACACCACCGGGGAGCTGTTTTTT.